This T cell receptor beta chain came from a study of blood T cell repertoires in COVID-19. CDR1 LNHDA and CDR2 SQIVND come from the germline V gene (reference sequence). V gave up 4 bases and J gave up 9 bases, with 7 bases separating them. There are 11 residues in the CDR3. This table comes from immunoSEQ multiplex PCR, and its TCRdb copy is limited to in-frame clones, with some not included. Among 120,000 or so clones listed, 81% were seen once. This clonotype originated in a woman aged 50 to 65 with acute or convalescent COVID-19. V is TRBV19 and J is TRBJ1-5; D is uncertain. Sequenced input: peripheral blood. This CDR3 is CASSTPGPQHF. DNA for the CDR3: TGTGCCAGTAGTACCCCAGGGCCCCAGCATTTT.